The clone carrying this T cell receptor (beta chain) was counted at least ten times. Its antigen is not identified. These data belong to a study of T-cell memory formation after mild COVID-19. The J segment lost 3 bases and the V segment lost 4 bases, leaving 3 bases of the junction unmatched. The CDR3 is made up of 14 amino acids. Looked up from germline, CDR1 is LGHNA and CDR2 is YSLEER. UMIs and sample barcodes were carried by the TCR alpha and TCR beta cDNA libraries that 5'RACE produced using constant-segment primers. TCRdb re-called the 5' RACE reads through MiXCR, storing one row per CDR3 protein. The profile shows about 260,000 distinct CDR3 sequences, 15% to 20% of them singletons. Regarding the study as a whole: Contracting clones from day 15 to 85 showed balanced CD4/CD8; later expanders favored CD4+.

The gene calls are TRBV4-3 and TRBJ1-1; 9 nucleotides match TRBD1. Sequencing was done on a sample of PBMCs or a T cell subset sorted from them (not recorded which). The TCR comes from a man aged 18-30 years who had mild COVID-19 (a few samples of this study predate the infection). Cell type and time point are not known. CDR3 DNA sequence: TGCGCCAGCAGCCGAAACAGGGGGCACACTGAAGCTTTCTTT. It encodes CASSRNRGHTEAFF.